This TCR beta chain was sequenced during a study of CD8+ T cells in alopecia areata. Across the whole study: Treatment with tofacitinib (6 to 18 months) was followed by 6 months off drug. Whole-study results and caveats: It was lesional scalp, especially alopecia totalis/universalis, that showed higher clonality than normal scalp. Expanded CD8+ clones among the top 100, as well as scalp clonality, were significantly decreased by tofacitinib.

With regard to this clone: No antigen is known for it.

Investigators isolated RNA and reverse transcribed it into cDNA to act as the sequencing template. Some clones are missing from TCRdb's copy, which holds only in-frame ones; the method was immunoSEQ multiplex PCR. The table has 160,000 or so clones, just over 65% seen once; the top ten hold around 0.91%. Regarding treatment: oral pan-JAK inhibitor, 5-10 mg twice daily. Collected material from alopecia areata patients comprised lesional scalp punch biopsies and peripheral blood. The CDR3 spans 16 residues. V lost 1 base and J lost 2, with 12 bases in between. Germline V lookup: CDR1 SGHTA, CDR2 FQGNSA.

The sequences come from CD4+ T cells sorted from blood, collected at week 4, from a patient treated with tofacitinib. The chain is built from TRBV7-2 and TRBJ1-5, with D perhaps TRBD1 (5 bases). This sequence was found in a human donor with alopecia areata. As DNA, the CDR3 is TGTGCCAGCAGCTTAGACCGGGCAGGGCGCAATCAGCCCCAGCATTTT. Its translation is CASSLDRAGRNQPQHF. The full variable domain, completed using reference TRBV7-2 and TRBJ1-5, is GAGVSQSPSNKVTEKGKDVELRCDPISGHTALYWYRQSLGQGLEFLIYFQGNSAPDKSGLPSDRFSAERTGGSVSTLTIQRTQQEDSAVYLCASSLDRAGRNQPQHFGDGTRLSIL.